The next 18 T cell receptor beta chains were all read from a single sample in a study of T cells in Graves' hyperthyroidism and ophthalmopathy. Amplified TCR beta CDR3 regions came from RNA transcripts. TCR CDR3 regions were first amplified by RT-PCR with HTBI primers. MiXCR, run by TCRdb on the multiplex PCR reads, gives a single entry per CDR3 protein. The sample comprises fewer than 500,000 distinct CDR3 sequences, about 13% of which are singletons, and less than 25% rests with the top ten. The specimen was blood. These receptors were collected from a young man with Graves' hyperthyroidism that later progressed to Graves' ophthalmopathy.

This clonotype came up a few times. The chain carries TRBV11-3 and TRBJ1-6; D gene uncertain. The CDR3 is 16 residues long. The V gene lost 1 base and the J gene lost 0 bases, with 7 bases spanning the gap. Germline V gives CDR1 SGHNT, CDR2 YENEEA. CDR3 loop: CASSLGWSSYNSPLHF. CDR3 in DNA: TGTGCCAGCAGCTTAGGGTGGAGCTCCTATAATTCACCCCTCCACTTT. Complete variable domain (other parts from reference TRBV11-3 and TRBJ1-6): EAGVVQSPRYKIIEKKQPVAFWCNPISGHNTLYWYLQNLGQGPELLIRYENEEAVDDSQLPKDRFSAERLKGVDSTLKIQPAELGDSAVYLCASSLGWSSYNSPLHFGNGTRLTVT.

Worth noting for this clonotype: The junction departs from germline at one end; a sequencing error may be responsible. This chain joins TRBV24-1 and TRBJ2-5; D unresolved. The CDR3 sequence is 15 residues long. Looked up from germline, CDR1 is KGHDR and CDR2 is SFDVKD. CDR3 protein: CATSDSRVSQETQHF. CDR3 in DNA: TGTGCCACCAGTGACTCAAGGGTCAGTCAAGAGACCCAGCACTTC.

This clonotype was picked up many times. The chain carries TRBV29-1 and TRBJ1-1; D is uncertain. CDR1 and CDR2 (germline): SQVTM, ANQGSEA. The CDR3 sequence is 13 residues long. Trimming left V 4 bases short and J 0 bases short, with 9 bases between. CDR3 loop: CSVAEEMNTEAFF. The CDR3 nucleotides read TGCAGCGTTGCTGAAGAAATGAACACTGAAGCTTTCTTT.

The DNA of the CDR3 is TGTGCCAGCAGCCCCGGCAGATACTCCTATCAGCCCCAGCATTTT. Its protein is CASSPGRYSYQPQHF. The chain combines TRBV6-1 with TRBJ1-5, with D unclear. CDR3 size: 15 residues. V was clipped by 6 bases and J by 5 bases, with 17 bases between them. Germline V CDR1 and CDR2: MNHNS, SASEGT.

The CDR3: CASSDPSGQGSQPQHF. Here the CDR3 DNA reads TGTGCCAGCAGCGATCCATCAGGACAGGGGAGTCAGCCCCAGCATTTT. The chain joins TRBV9 to TRBJ1-5; 9 bases line up with TRBD1. Trimming cost V 3 bases and J 6 bases; bases outside gene matches: 10. The CDR3 runs 16 residues. The V gene's germline CDR1 is SGDLS and CDR2 YYNGEE.

The rearrangement links TRBV7-9 to TRBJ2-3; a weak D match, TRBD1 (6 bases). Looked up from germline, CDR1 is SEHNR and CDR2 is FQNEAQ (reference sequence). V was trimmed by 4 bases and J by 0 bases, leaving 14 bases between them. The CDR3 is 16 amino acids. In DNA form, the CDR3 reads TGTGCCAGCAGCTCGTCGGGACAAACTAGCACAGATACGCAGTATTTT. Translated, it gives CASSSSGQTSTDTQYF.

This clonotype has ten or more counts. The gene calls are TRBV9 and TRBJ2-7; D possibly corresponds to TRBD2 (5 bases). CDR3 size: 14 residues. V lost 0 bases and J 6 bases, leaving 13 bases between the germline ends. Germline lookup yields CDR1 SGDLS and CDR2 YYNGEE. CDR3 DNA sequence: TGTGCCAGCAGCGTAGCTACGTCTGCGGGCGAGCAGTACTTC. Protein sequence: CASSVATSAGEQYF.

This clonotype occurred a few times. V gene TRBV7-8 combines with J gene TRBJ1-2; 8 bases map to TRBD1. Germline V lookup: CDR1 SGHVS, CDR2 FQNEAQ. CDR3 length: 12 amino acids. V dropped 11 bases and J dropped 2; count of bases not matched to a gene: 4. The CDR3 nucleotides are TGTGCCTCAGGGGGCCAGAACTATGGCTACACCTTC. Protein product: CASGGQNYGYTF.

The table lists this clonotype with many counts. The V and J genes are TRBV7-8 and TRBJ1-3; D is perhaps TRBD1 (5 bases). Germline CDR1 is SGHVS and CDR2 is FQNEAQ. The CDR3 has 15 residues. Deletions cut 5 bases from V and 0 bases from J, with 11 bases between. CDR3 DNA sequence: TGTGCCAGCAGCACGTACAGGAGCTCTGGAAACACCATATATTTT. Encoded protein: CASSTYRSSGNTIYF.

As to this clonotype: With a much larger clone just one base away, this may be a read error. This chain joins TRBV11-2 and TRBJ2-2; 7 bases are shared with TRBD2. There are 16 residues in the CDR3. Per germline, CDR1 SGHAT and CDR2 FQNNGV. V was clipped by 3 bases and J by 7 bases; unmatched bases: 11. CDR3: CASSFTSGLDSGELFF. The DNA for the CDR3 is TGTGCCAGCAGCTTTACGAGCGGACTAGACAGCGGGGAGCTGTTTTTT.

This clonotype was seen a few times. This chain links TRBV7-9 with TRBJ1-2; 7 nucleotides match TRBD1. The CDR3 has 14 amino acids. The germline V gene has CDR1 SEHNR and CDR2 FQNEAQ (reference sequence). The V and J ends lost 5 bases and 2 bases, in that order; junction bases with no gene match: 5. The CDR3 reads CASSATGINYGYTF. The CDR3 nucleotides are TGTGCCAGCAGCGCGACAGGGATAAACTATGGCTACACCTTC.

This clonotype was observed a handful of times. The chain couples TRBV24-1 to TRBJ1-2, with a tentative D call TRBD1 (5 bases). This CDR3 has 12 amino acids. Germline CDR1 KGHDR, CDR2 SFDVKD. V was shortened by 4 bases and J by 8 bases, with 10 bases between the two germline ends. The CDR3 protein is CATSDDSWGYTF. DNA of the CDR3: TGTGCCACCAGTGACGACAGTTGGGGCTACACCTTC.

This clonotype was counted only a few times. A read error may be the cause here, since a much bigger clone is one base away. The chain recombines TRBV11-2 with TRBJ2-7, with TRBD1 matching over 10 bases. CDR1 is SGHAT and CDR2 is FQNNGV in the germline V gene. CDR3 length equals 15 residues. The CDR3 loop is CANSWGQGLSYEQYF. In DNA, the CDR3 is TGTGCCAACAGCTGGGGACAGGGGCTATCCTACGAGCAGTACTTC.

This clonotype has just a few counts. The chain recombines TRBV5-1 with TRBJ2-7; weak D call: TRBD2 (5 bases). CDR1 and CDR2 (germline): SGHRS, YFSETQ. The CDR3 runs to 14 residues. The V gene lost 1 base and the J gene lost 4 bases, with 12 bases spanning the gap. This chain's CDR3 is CASSLTYGGYEQYF. Here the CDR3 DNA reads TGCGCCAGCAGCTTGACCTACGGAGGTTACGAGCAGTACTTC.

The chain links TRBV7-2 to TRBJ2-1, with 9 bases lining up with TRBD2. Germline V gives CDR1 SGHTA, CDR2 FQGNSA. The CDR3 consists of 13 residues. V was clipped by 6 bases and J by 9 bases; unmatched bases: 6. CDR3 DNA: TGTGCCAGCAGTACGCGGGGGGGGGGTGAGCAGTTCTTC. Its translation is CASSTRGGGEQFF.

There are a few counts of this clonotype. The chain employs TRBV19 and TRBJ1-5; TRBD1 is a possible D gene (5 bases). Germline V gene sequence: CDR1 LNHDA, CDR2 SQIVND (reference sequence). CDR3 length: 14 residues. V dropped 8 bases and J dropped 2 bases, with 13 bases sitting between them. For the CDR3, the DNA is TGTGCCAGTGAAAGGGGTTTTGGCAATCAGCCCCAGCATTTT. This gives the protein CASERGFGNQPQHF.

This clonotype was detected many times. The V gene is TRBV12-5, the J gene TRBJ1-4; D perhaps matches TRBD1 (6 bases). Trimming left V 0 bases short and J 2 bases short, with 10 bases between. This CDR3 has 16 amino acids. Germline V lookup: CDR1 LGHNT, CDR2 FRNRAP. CDR3 nucleotides: TGTGCTAGTGGTTTGGTGTTGGGGGGCACTAATGAAAAACTGTTTTTT. Translated, it gives CASGLVLGGTNEKLFF. The full variable domain, its missing parts supplied by reference TRBV12-5 and TRBJ1-4, is DARVTQTPRHKVTEMGQEVTMRCQPILGHNTVFWYRQTMMQGLELLAYFRNRAPLDDSGMPKDRFSAEMPDATLATLKIQPSEPRDSAVYFCASGLVLGGTNEKLFFGSGTQLSVL.

The table lists this clonotype with many counts. The chain carries TRBV7-6 and TRBJ1-2; D gene ambiguous. The CDR3 contains 14 residues. Trimming removed 2 bases at V and 1 base at J, with 8 bases between. Germline V gene lookup returns CDR1 SGHVS and CDR2 FNYEAQ. The CDR3 sequence: CASSLFGVNYGYTF. CDR3 DNA: TGTGCCAGCAGCTTATTCGGAGTTAACTATGGCTACACCTTC.